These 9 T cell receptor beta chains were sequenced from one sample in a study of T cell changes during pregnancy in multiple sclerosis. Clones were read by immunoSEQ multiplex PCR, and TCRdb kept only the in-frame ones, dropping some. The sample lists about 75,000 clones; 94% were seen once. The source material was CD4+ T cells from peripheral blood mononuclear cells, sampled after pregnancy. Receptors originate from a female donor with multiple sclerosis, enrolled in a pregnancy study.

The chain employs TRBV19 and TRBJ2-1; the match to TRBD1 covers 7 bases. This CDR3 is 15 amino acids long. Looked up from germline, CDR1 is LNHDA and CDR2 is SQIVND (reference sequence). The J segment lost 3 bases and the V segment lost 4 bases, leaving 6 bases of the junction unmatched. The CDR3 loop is CASSNGGQNYNEQFF. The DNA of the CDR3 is TGTGCCAGTAGTAATGGGGGACAGAACTACAATGAGCAGTTCTTC.

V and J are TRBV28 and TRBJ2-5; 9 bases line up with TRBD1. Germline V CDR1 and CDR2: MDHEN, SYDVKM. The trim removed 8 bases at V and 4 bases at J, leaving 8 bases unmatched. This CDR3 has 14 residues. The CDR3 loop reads CASDAQGAGETQYF. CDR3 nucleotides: TGTGCCAGCGACGCACAGGGGGCAGGAGAGACCCAGTACTTC. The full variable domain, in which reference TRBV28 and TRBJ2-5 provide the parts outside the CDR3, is DVKVTQSSRYLVKRTGEKVFLECVQDMDHENMFWYRQDPGLGLRLIYFSYDVKMKEKGDIPEGYSVSREKKERFSLILESASTNQTSMYLCASDAQGAGETQYFGPGTRLLVL.

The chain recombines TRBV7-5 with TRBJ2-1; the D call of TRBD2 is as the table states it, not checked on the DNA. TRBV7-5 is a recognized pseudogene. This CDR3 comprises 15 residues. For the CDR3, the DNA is TGTGCCAGAAGCCTAGTTGCGGGGTTATACAATGAGCAGTTCTTC. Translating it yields CARSLVAGLYNEQFF.

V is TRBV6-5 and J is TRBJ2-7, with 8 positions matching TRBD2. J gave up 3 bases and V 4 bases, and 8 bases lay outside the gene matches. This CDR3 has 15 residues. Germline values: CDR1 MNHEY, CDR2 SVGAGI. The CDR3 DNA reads TGTGCCAGCAGTTTAGCGATGGCGGGAGGCTACGAGCAGTACTTC. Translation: CASSLAMAGGYEQYF.

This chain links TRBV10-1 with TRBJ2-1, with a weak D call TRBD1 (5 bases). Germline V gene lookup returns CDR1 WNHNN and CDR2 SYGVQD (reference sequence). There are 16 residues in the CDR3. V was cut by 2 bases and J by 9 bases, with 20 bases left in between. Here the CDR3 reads CASSEGAGRRVCEQFF. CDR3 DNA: TGCGCCAGCAGTGAGGGGGCTGGACGAAGGGTTTGTGAGCAGTTCTTC.

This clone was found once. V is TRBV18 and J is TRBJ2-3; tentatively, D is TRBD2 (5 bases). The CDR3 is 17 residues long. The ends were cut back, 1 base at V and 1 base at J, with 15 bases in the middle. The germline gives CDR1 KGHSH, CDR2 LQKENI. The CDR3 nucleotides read TGTGCCAGCTCACCACGTCGGGAACTGGATCGCACAGATACGCAGTATTTT. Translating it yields CASSPRRELDRTDTQYF.

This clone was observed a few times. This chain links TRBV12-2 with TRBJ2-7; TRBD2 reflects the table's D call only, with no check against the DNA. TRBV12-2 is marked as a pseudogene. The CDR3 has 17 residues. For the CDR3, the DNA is TGTGCAAGTCGCTTAGTCCTGACTGAGCAACACTCCTACGAGCAGTACTTC. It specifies CASRLVLTEQHSYEQYF.

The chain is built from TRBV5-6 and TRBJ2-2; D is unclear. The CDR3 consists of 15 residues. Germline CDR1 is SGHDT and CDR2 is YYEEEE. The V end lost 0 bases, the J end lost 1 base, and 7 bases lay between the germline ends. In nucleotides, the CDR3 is TGTGCCAGCAGCTTGGTTCAACTGAACACCGGGGAGCTGTTTTTT. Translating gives CASSLVQLNTGELFF.

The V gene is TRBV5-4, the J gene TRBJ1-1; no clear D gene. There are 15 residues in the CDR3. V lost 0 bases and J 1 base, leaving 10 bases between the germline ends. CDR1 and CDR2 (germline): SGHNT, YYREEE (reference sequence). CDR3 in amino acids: CASSLEARRNTEAFF. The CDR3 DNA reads TGTGCCAGCAGCTTGGAAGCCAGGCGGAACACTGAAGCTTTCTTT.